These T cell receptor beta chains were read from a single sample in a study of T cell repertoires in cytomegalovirus infection. Via MiXCR, TCRdb re-called the reads, giving one row per CDR3 protein. The sample shows about a million distinct CDR3 sequences, less than 40% of them seen only once. Their cognate antigens are unknown. This specimen was cultured CD8+ T cells from PBMCs, taken from culture after CMV antigen stimulation. The source of these receptors is a human donor in good health (CMV status not recorded). Some clones in this sample may be carry-over from other donors' samples. CDR3s include the opening cysteine and the closing phenylalanine or tryptophan. D genes are given only for firm matches. A clone size is listed for some rows: how often the clone was seen (once, few, many), or a class if it is expanded.

d_call	v_call	j_call	clone_size	cdr3_nt	cdr3_aa
-	TRBV4-1	TRBJ1-2	-	TGCGCCAGCAGCCCCCCGGACAGTGCTAACTATGGCTACACCTTC	CASSPPDSANYGYTF
-	TRBV6-6	TRBJ2-7	-	TGTGCCAGCAGTTACTCGAGGGACTGGAACTACGAGCAGTACTTC	CASSYSRDWNYEQYF
-	TRBV6-1	TRBJ1-1	few	TGTGCCAGCAGTGGAGCGGTGTGGGGAACTGAAGCTTTCTTT	CASSGAVWGTEAFF
TRBD2	TRBV29-1	TRBJ2-1	few	TGCAGCGTTGAAGGGGAATTAGCGGGGGAGAACTACAATGAGCAGTTCTTC	CSVEGELAGENYNEQFF
TRBD1	TRBV19	TRBJ2-7	-	TGTGCCAGTAGTCTACCGGACAGGGGGCGCGAGCAGTACTTC	CASSLPDRGREQYF
TRBD1	TRBV6-2/TRBV6-3	TRBJ2-1	few	TGTGCCAGCAGTCCGGGACAGGTGGGGCAGTTCTTC	CASSPGQVGQFF
-	TRBV12-3/TRBV12-4	TRBJ2-3	few	TGTGCCAGCAGTTTACGTGGGACTCATCAGTATTTT	CASSLRGTHQYF
-	TRBV7-2	TRBJ1-2	many	TGTGCCAGCAGCTCACCGGACACAAATGGCTACACCTTC	CASSSPDTNGYTF
-	TRBV27	TRBJ2-1	few	TGTGCCAGCGGGACTGGCTACGGTGAGCAGTTCTTC	CASGTGYGEQFF
-	TRBV2	TRBJ1-5	once	TGTGCCAACAGTCCCGGGACATATAGCAATCAGCCCCAGCATTTT	CANSPGTYSNQPQHF
-	TRBV6-2/TRBV6-3	TRBJ1-1	-	TGTGCCAGCAGTTACTCGATTACAACGCCGGGACTCCTGAACACTGAAGCTTTCTTT	CASSYSITTPGLLNTEAFF
-	TRBV7-9	TRBJ2-4	few	TGTGCCAGCAGCCCCGGAGCGGGTCGATCGAACATTCAGTACTTC	CASSPGAGRSNIQYF
TRBD2	TRBV6-2/TRBV6-3	TRBJ2-5	few	TGTGCCAGCAGAAGACCGAGCGGGGGGCGACAAGAGACCCAGTACTTC	CASRRPSGGRQETQYF
-	TRBV18	TRBJ2-3	-	TGTGCCAGCTCACCGCGGCGAACGGGGGAGGTCACAGATACGCAGTATTTT	CASSPRRTGEVTDTQYF
TRBD1	TRBV12-3/TRBV12-4	TRBJ1-2	few	TGTGCCAGCACCGGGACAGGGGACTATGGCTACACCTTC	CASTGTGDYGYTF
TRBD1	TRBV12-3/TRBV12-4	TRBJ2-3	-	TGTGCCAACAGTCCACCTAGGTGGAGGGACAGGAGCACAGATACGCAGTATTTT	CANSPPRWRDRSTDTQYF
TRBD1	TRBV5-6	TRBJ2-5	many	TGTGCCAGCAGCTCGGGACAGGGCAAAGAGACCCAGTACTTC	CASSSGQGKETQYF
-	TRBV7-9	TRBJ2-7	-	TGTGCCAGCAATCCCGGAGACACGGGCAACGAGCAGTACTTC	CASNPGDTGNEQYF
TRBD1	TRBV12-3/TRBV12-4	TRBJ2-1	-	TGTGCCAGCAGAAACAGGGGGCCCTACAATGAGCAGTTCTTC	CASRNRGPYNEQFF
-	TRBV7-8	TRBJ1-5	-	TGTGTCGGGGCGGGAGGGGGCAATCAGCCCCAGCATTTT	CVGAGGGNQPQHF
-	TRBV4-2	TRBJ1-1	few	TGTGCCAGCAGCCAAGAGCAGGGTGGCACTGAAGCTTTCTTT	CASSQEQGGTEAFF
TRBD1	TRBV7-8	TRBJ2-1	-	TGTGCCAGCCACCCAGGGGGCAGGATCTACAATGAGCAGTTCTTC	CASHPGGRIYNEQFF
-	TRBV5-1	TRBJ1-3	-	TGCGCCAGCAGCTCCCAACCGACAGACTCTGGAAACACCATATATTTT	CASSSQPTDSGNTIYF
TRBD2	TRBV10-3	TRBJ2-5	few	TGTGCCATCAGTGGTACCGGGGGGGCGGAGGAGACCCAGTACTTC	CAISGTGGAEETQYF